This T cell receptor beta chain was observed in a study of blood T cell repertoires in COVID-19. Study information: Donors in the United States, Italy and Spain gave samples during acute or convalescent COVID-19.

Method: immunoSEQ multiplex PCR; TCRdb's copy keeps in-frame clones and lacks some. The sample lists about 120,000 clones; about 80% were seen once. Trimming left V 4 bases short and J 4 bases short, with 18 bases between. The CDR3 is made up of 16 amino acids. Germline V gene sequence: CDR1 SGHTA, CDR2 FQGTGA. The source material was peripheral blood. V usage is TRBV7-3 and J usage is TRBJ2-3; D is possibly TRBD2 (7 bases). The clonotype comes from a woman aged 80 or older with acute or convalescent COVID-19. CDR3 DNA: TGTGCCAGCAGCTCCCAAGGGGGGGGCATCGCAGATACGCAGTATTTT. Amino acid sequence: CASSSQGGGIADTQYF.